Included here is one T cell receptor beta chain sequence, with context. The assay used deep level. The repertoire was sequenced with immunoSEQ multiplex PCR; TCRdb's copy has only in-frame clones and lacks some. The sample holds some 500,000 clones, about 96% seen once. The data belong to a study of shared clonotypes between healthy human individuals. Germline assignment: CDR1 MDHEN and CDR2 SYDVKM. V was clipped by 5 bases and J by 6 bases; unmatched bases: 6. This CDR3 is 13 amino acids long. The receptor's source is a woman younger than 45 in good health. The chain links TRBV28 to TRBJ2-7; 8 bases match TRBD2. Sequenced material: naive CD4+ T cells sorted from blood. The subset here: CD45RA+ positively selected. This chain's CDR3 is CASSVPGGFEQYF. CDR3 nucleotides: TGTGCCAGCAGTGTTCCGGGGGGGTTCGAGCAGTACTTC.